The next 6 T cell receptor beta chains were all read from a single sample in a study of T cells in Graves' hyperthyroidism and ophthalmopathy. TCR beta CDR3 regions were amplified from RNA. Carried out on the TCR CDR3, a first-round RT-PCR used the HTBI primer set. Using its own MiXCR run on the multiplex PCR reads, TCRdb lists one record per CDR3 protein. The sample holds over 700,000 distinct CDR3 sequences, approximately 40% seen once. Sequenced sample: blood. Source of these receptors: a woman in her 40s with Graves' hyperthyroidism.

This clonotype was found many times. This chain joins TRBV29-1 and TRBJ2-7, with TRBD2 identical over 8 bases. J was trimmed by 4 bases and V by 7 bases; bases with no gene match: 9. Germline CDR1 is SQVTM and CDR2 is ANQGSEA. The CDR3 sequence is 13 residues long. As DNA, the CDR3 is TGCAGCGCTATGACTAGCGTGACATACGAGCAGTACTTC. Its protein product is CSAMTSVTYEQYF.

This clonotype was observed a few times. The chain couples TRBV6-6 to TRBJ2-5; TRBD2 aligns across 10 bases. Germline values: CDR1 MNHNY, CDR2 SVGAGI (reference sequence). CDR3 length: 16 residues. The V gene end was trimmed by 4 bases and the J gene end by 5 bases; junction bases not matched to a gene: 10. As DNA, the CDR3 is TGTGCCAGCAGTTCCATCCTAGCGGGAGTCTGGGAGACCCAGTACTTC. It encodes CASSSILAGVWETQYF.

For this clonotype: Its ends do not fully match the called genes, so a read error is possible. The chain carries TRBV7-9 and TRBJ1-5; D may be TRBD1 (6 bases). This CDR3 has 16 residues. Germline V lookup: CDR1 SEHNR, CDR2 FQNEAQ (reference sequence). For the CDR3, the DNA is TGCGCCAGCAGCCAAGCTCCGGGGGCGGTGGATCAGCCCCAGCATTTT. It specifies CASSQAPGAVDQPQHF.

This rearrangement joins TRBV28 to TRBJ1-4; D unclear. Germline V gives CDR1 MDHEN, CDR2 SYDVKM. The CDR3 is 13 residues long. The V end was cut by 2 bases, the J end by 10 bases, with 11 bases between. The CDR3 sequence: CASSLPPDRKLFF. CDR3 DNA: TGTGCCAGCAGTTTACCGCCCGACCGAAAACTGTTTTTT. Supplemented by reference TRBV28 and TRBJ1-4, the full variable domain reads DVKVTQSSRYLVKRTGEKVFLECVQDMDHENMFWYRQDPGLGLRLIYFSYDVKMKEKGDIPEGYSVSREKKERFSLILESASTNQTSMYLCASSLPPDRKLFFGSGTQLSVL.

The sample holds a few counts of this clonotype. The chain couples TRBV7-9 to TRBJ1-4; D not certain. CDR1 and CDR2 from the germline V gene are SEHNR and FQNEAQ (reference sequence). This CDR3 spans 15 amino acids. Between the trimmed V and J ends, which lost 4 bases and 5 bases, there was a span of 14 bases. In DNA form, the CDR3 reads TGTGCCAGCAGCTCAGACCCCCGGTACAATGAAAAACTGTTTTTT. Translating gives CASSSDPRYNEKLFF.

V is TRBV27 and J is TRBJ2-7, with TRBD2 identical over 7 bases. CDR1 MNHEY and CDR2 SMNVEV come from the germline V gene (reference sequence). The J segment lost 3 bases and the V segment lost 5 bases, leaving 7 bases of the junction unmatched. The length of the CDR3 is 14 residues. As DNA, the CDR3 is TGTGCCAGCAGTCTCCTAGCGGAGGGCTACGAGCAGTACTTC. Amino acids: CASSLLAEGYEQYF.